This T cell receptor beta chain is from a study of blood T cell repertoires in COVID-19. Clones were sequenced by immunoSEQ multiplex PCR, and TCRdb holds only the in-frame ones, with some missing. The sample lists about 220,000 clones; 80% to 90% were seen once. Sequencing was performed on PBMCs or T cells enriched from blood (not recorded which). The clonotype originates from a woman aged 40-49 years with acute COVID-19.

The CDR3 DNA follows: TGTGCCAGCAGCCCCAGGCACGGGGGAGGGACCACTGAAGCTTTCTTT. Encoded protein: CASSPRHGGGTTEAFF. This rearrangement joins TRBV13 to TRBJ1-1; weak D call: TRBD1 (5 bases). The CDR3 covers 16 residues. CDR1 and CDR2 from the germline V gene are PRHDT and FYEKMQ (reference sequence). Trimming stripped 5 bases from V and 4 bases from J, with 20 bases between. Together with reference TRBV13 and TRBJ1-1, the CDR3 gives the full variable domain: AAGVIQSPRHLIKEKRETATLKCYPIPRHDTVYWYQQGPGQDPQFLISFYEKMQSDKGSIPDRFSAQQFSDYHSELNMSSLELGDSALYFCASSPRHGGGTTEAFFGQGTRLTVV.